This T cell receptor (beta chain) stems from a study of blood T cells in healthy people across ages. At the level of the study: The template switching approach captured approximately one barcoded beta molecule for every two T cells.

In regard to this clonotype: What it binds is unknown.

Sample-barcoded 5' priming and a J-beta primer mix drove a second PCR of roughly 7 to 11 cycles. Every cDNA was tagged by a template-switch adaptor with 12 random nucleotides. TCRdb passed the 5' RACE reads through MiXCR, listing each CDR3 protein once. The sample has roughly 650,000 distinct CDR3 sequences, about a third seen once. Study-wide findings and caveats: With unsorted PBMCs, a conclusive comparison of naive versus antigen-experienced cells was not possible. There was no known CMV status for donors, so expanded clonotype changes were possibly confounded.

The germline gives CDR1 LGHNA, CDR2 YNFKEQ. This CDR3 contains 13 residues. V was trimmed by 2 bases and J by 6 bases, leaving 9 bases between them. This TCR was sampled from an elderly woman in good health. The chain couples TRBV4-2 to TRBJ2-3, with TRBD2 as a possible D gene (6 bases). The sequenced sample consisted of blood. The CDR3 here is CASSQLAGDTQYF. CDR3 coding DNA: TGTGCCAGCAGCCAACTGGCGGGGGATACGCAGTATTTT.